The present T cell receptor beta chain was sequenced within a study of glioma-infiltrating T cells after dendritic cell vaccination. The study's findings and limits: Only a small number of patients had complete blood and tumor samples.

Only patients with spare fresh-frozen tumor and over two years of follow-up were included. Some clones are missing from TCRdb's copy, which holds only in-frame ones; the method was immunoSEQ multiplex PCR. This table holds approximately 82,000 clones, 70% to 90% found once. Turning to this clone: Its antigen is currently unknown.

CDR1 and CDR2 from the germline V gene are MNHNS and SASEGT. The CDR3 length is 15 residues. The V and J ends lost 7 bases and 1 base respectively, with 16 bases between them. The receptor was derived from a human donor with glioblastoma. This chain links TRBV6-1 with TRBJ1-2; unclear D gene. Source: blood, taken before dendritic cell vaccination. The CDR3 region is CASTAARQRNYGYTF. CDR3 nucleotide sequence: TGTGCCAGCACTGCAGCGCGGCAGCGTAACTATGGCTACACCTTC.